The 18 T cell receptor beta chains in this list originate from one sample, sequenced in a study of T-cell memory formation after mild COVID-19 (dated by TCRdb to about 2021). Library preparation employed 5' RACE. For sequencing, an Illumina NovaSeq 6000 was employed. Using fastp trimming at Q25 and MiXCR clonotype assembly, TCRdb reanalyzed the public sequencing data and kept in-frame beta chains. Here each entry gathers all rows of one CDR3 protein and keeps the most common genes and DNA. The sample table contains tens of thousands of distinct CDR3 sequences; only one count was recorded for about 15% of them. The top ten constitute 39% of the sample. The sequenced sample was PBMCs or a T cell subset sorted from them (not recorded which). The source of these receptors is a man between 18 and 35 years old who had mild COVID-19 (a few samples of this study predate the infection). The sample titles of this study are shuffled in the database, so cell type and time point are left out; the donor was told from shared clones.

This clonotype came up a few times. The genes are TRBV7-9 and TRBJ2-7, with 7 nucleotides matching TRBD1. Germline assignment: CDR1 SEHNR and CDR2 FQNEAQ (reference sequence). V shed 5 bases and J 4 bases; nucleotides not matched to a gene: 11. This CDR3 has 15 residues. The CDR3 sequence is CASSPYAPTGYEQYF. As DNA, the CDR3 is TGTGCCAGCAGCCCCTACGCCCCGACAGGGTACGAGCAGTACTTC.

In its sample, this clonotype was seen a few times. The chain joins TRBV4-1 to TRBJ2-7, with D possibly being TRBD1 (5 bases). Trimming took off 1 base at V and 4 bases at J, with 14 bases between the two ends. Looked up from germline, CDR1 is MGHRA and CDR2 is YSYEKL. The CDR3 runs 15 residues. CDR3 coding DNA: TGCGCCAGCAGCCAAGTGGGGCAGGGTGGTTACGAGCAGTACTTC. Its protein is CASSQVGQGGYEQYF.

The gene calls are TRBV2 and TRBJ2-7, with D perhaps being TRBD1 or TRBD2 (5 bases each). Trimming took 5 bases from V and 6 from J, leaving 14 bases between them. In germline, CDR1 is SNHLY, CDR2 FYNNEI. The CDR3 sequence is 13 residues long. The CDR3: CASSWDLTVEQYF. The CDR3 DNA sequence: TGTGCCAGCAGTTGGGACCTGACGGTCGAGCAGTACTTC.

The chain employs TRBV4-2 and TRBJ2-3, with 9 bases identical to TRBD2. The CDR3 totals 17 residues. CDR1 is LGHNA, CDR2 YNFKEQ, per germline. J lost 3 bases, V lost 4 bases, and 11 bases had no gene match. This CDR3 reads CASSPSPAGGQTDTQYF. For the CDR3, the DNA is TGTGCCAGCAGCCCCTCCCCCGCGGGGGGGCAGACAGATACGCAGTATTTT.

This clonotype has only a few counts. The J gene is TRBJ2-1, the V gene TRBV2; 10 positions agree with TRBD2. Germline-derived CDR1 and CDR2 are SNHLY and FYNNEI. This CDR3 is 17 amino acids long. The V and J ends lost 4 bases and 1 base, in that order; junction bases with no gene match: 7. The CDR3 loop is CASSARRTSGSYNEQFF. CDR3 in DNA: TGTGCCAGCAGTGCGCGACGGACTAGCGGATCCTACAATGAGCAGTTCTTC.

The table lists this clonotype with many counts. V and J are TRBV2 and TRBJ1-5, with D perhaps TRBD1 (5 bases). The germline V gene encodes CDR1 SNHLY and CDR2 FYNNEI. The CDR3 length is 14 residues. Trimming left V 1 base short and J 9 bases short, with 13 bases between. The CDR3 bases are TGTGCCAGCAGTGAAGAGGCGGGGCCCCCGCCCCAGCATTTT. This codes for CASSEEAGPPPQHF.

This chain joins TRBV6-5 and TRBJ1-5; perhaps TRBD1 as D (6 bases). Germline CDR1 and CDR2: MNHEY and SVGAGI. With 6 bases removed from V and 0 bases from J, the gap between germline ends came to 12 bases. The CDR3 loop spans 15 amino acids. CDR3 sequence (DNA): TGTGCCAGCAGACCTACAGGGAATAGCAATCAGCCCCAGCATTTT. This codes for CASRPTGNSNQPQHF.

The chain uses TRBV4-1 and TRBJ2-3; 11 bases agree with TRBD2. J gave up 4 bases and V 4 bases, and 4 bases lay outside the gene matches. Germline assignment: CDR1 MGHRA and CDR2 YSYEKL. CDR3 length: 15 residues. The CDR3 DNA reads as TGCGCCAGCAGCCCCAGGACTAGCGGGCCAGATACGCAGTATTTT. Translating gives CASSPRTSGPDTQYF.

V gene TRBV6-2 or TRBV6-3 combines with J gene TRBJ2-1, with D perhaps matching TRBD1 or TRBD2 (5 bases each). Germline V gives CDR1 MNHEY, CDR2 SVGEGT. V lost 2 bases and J lost 0, with 14 bases in between. This CDR3 has 17 residues. CDR3 protein: CASSYLAGAASYNEQFF. In nucleotides, the CDR3 is TGTGCCAGCAGTTACCTTGCCGGGGCGGCCTCCTACAATGAGCAGTTCTTC.

This sequence joins TRBV5-6 and TRBJ1-1; D not resolved. CDR1 and CDR2 from the germline V gene are SGHDT and YYEEEE. Trimming cost V 3 bases and J 4 bases, with 13 bases left between them. The CDR3 covers 14 residues. The CDR3 is CASSSWESGTEAFF. For the CDR3, the DNA is TGTGCCAGCAGCTCTTGGGAGTCCGGCACTGAAGCTTTCTTT.

This chain joins TRBV7-9 and TRBJ2-7, with D possibly being TRBD1 or TRBD2 (6 bases each). Looked up from germline, CDR1 is SEHNR and CDR2 is FQNEAQ (reference sequence). There are 15 residues in the CDR3. V gave up 5 bases and J gave up 2 bases, with 16 bases separating them. The CDR3 DNA follows: TGTGCCAGCAGCCCCAAGGGGGGTCCCCCCTACGAGCAGTACTTC. Its protein product is CASSPKGGPPYEQYF.

This clonotype was counted at least ten times. The rearrangement joins TRBV27 to TRBJ2-3; 7 nucleotides line up with TRBD2. This CDR3 is built from 16 residues. Unmatched junction bases numbered 3, after V lost 0 bases and J lost 0 bases. The germline V gene has CDR1 MNHEY and CDR2 SMNVEV (reference sequence). The CDR3: CASSLSSGDSTDTQYF. The CDR3 DNA reads as TGTGCCAGCAGTTTATCGAGCGGGGATAGCACAGATACGCAGTATTTT.

V is TRBV12-3 or TRBV12-4 and J is TRBJ2-3, with 11 bases that match TRBD1. Losses at the gene ends were 3 bases for V and 5 bases for J; bases not matched to a gene: 4. This CDR3 has 15 residues. The CDR3 DNA sequence: TGTGCCAGCAGTTTCGGGACAGGGGGAGGAGATACGCAGTATTTT. Its protein product is CASSFGTGGGDTQYF.

The chain is built from TRBV6-1 and TRBJ2-1; TRBD1 or TRBD2 may be the D gene (5 bases each). Looked up from germline, CDR1 is MNHNS and CDR2 is SASEGT. V was trimmed by 5 bases and J by 0 bases, leaving 11 bases between them. This CDR3 has 15 residues. The CDR3 is CASSYRGLSYNEQFF. The DNA of the CDR3 is TGTGCCAGCAGTTACCGGGGCCTCTCCTACAATGAGCAGTTCTTC.

This clonotype was recorded many times. This rearrangement joins TRBV6-6 to TRBJ2-3, with D maybe TRBD2 (7 bases). The germline CDR1 and CDR2 sequences are MNHNY and SVGAGI (reference sequence). V was pared by 3 bases and J by 4 bases, with 11 bases between. This CDR3 contains 14 residues. The CDR3 region is CASSYGGAADTQYF. The CDR3 DNA is TGTGCCAGCAGTTATGGGGGGGCGGCAGATACGCAGTATTTT.

By sample fraction, this clonotype is medium-sized. The chain is built from TRBV4-3 and TRBJ2-3; possibly TRBD2 for D (6 bases). CDR3 length: 17 amino acids. Per the germline V gene, CDR1 is LGHNA and CDR2 is YSLEER. With 0 bases removed from V and 0 bases from J, the gap between germline ends came to 13 bases. The CDR3 spells CASSQDIGTSSTDTQYF. The CDR3 region has the DNA TGCGCCAGCAGCCAAGATATAGGGACTTCAAGCACAGATACGCAGTATTTT.

This clonotype showed up just a few times. The V call is TRBV12-3 or TRBV12-4, the J call TRBJ1-3; no firm D call. Trimming shortened V by 3 bases and J by 4 bases, and 7 bases separated the two germline ends. This CDR3 is 13 amino acids long. The CDR3 loop reads CASSLSYGNTIYF. For the CDR3, the DNA is TGTGCCAGCAGTTTGTCTTACGGAAACACCATATATTTT.

This clonotype has a handful of counts. Relative to the germline gene, one junction end is altered; a read error may explain this. The chain is built from TRBV5-1 and TRBJ1-2; perhaps TRBD1 as D (5 bases). This CDR3 region has 14 residues. CDR1 and CDR2 (germline): SGHRS, YFSETQ. CDR3 nucleotides: TGCGCCAGCTGCCGGGACGGACCTAAATATGGCTACACCTTC. Protein: CASCRDGPKYGYTF.